Shown below are 10 T cell receptor beta chains from a single sample sequenced in a study of OX40 agonist ivuxolimab in advanced cancers. The data were produced by immunoSEQ multiplex PCR, yet TCRdb's version contains in-frame clones alone and is incomplete. This table holds tens of thousands of clones, around 87% found once. The specimen was CD4+ or CD8+ T cells sorted from blood, collected in a trial of the OX40 agonist ivuxolimab. Source of these receptors: an adult with an advanced solid tumor such as melanoma, head and neck, liver or kidney cancer.

The J gene is TRBJ1-4, the V gene TRBV19; a possible D gene is TRBD1 (5 bases). With 3 bases removed from V and 6 bases from J, the gap between germline ends came to 14 bases. This CDR3 has 15 amino acids. Germline-derived CDR1 and CDR2 are LNHDA and SQIVND (reference sequence). The CDR3 here is CASSMPGRVDEKLFF. CDR3 bases: TGTGCCAGTAGTATGCCCGGCAGGGTGGATGAAAAACTGTTTTTT.

The chain uses TRBV25-1 and TRBJ1-2, with a possible D match to TRBD1 (5 bases). Trimming stripped 4 bases from V and 0 bases from J, with 12 bases between. CDR1 and CDR2 from the germline V gene are MGHDK and SYGVNS. There are 15 residues in the CDR3. Here the CDR3 DNA reads TGTGCCAGCAGTGCGGCGGGGGGAGCTAACTATGGCTACACCTTC. This sequence encodes CASSAAGGANYGYTF.

The chain uses TRBV7-9 and TRBJ2-5, with TRBD2 identical over 14 bases. The junction had 8 bases not matched to a gene; V was cut back by 1 base and J by 4 bases. Germline V gives CDR1 SEHNR, CDR2 FQNEAQ (reference sequence). There are 18 residues in the CDR3. The CDR3 region is CASSLGLGTSGRGETQYF. CDR3 DNA sequence: TGTGCCAGCAGCTTAGGCCTTGGGACTAGCGGGAGAGGAGAGACCCAGTACTTC.

The V gene is TRBV21-1, the J gene TRBJ2-7; the table's D call, TRBD2, was not checked against the DNA. TRBV21-1 is given as a pseudogene. CDR3 size: 19 residues. Here the CDR3 DNA reads TGTGCCAGCAGCAAAGCGCTTTTCTCCTTAGGGCGGGGGGCAGGAGAGCAGTACTTC. It is translated as CASSKALFSLGRGAGEQYF.

The count of this clone is one. The rearrangement links TRBV9 to TRBJ1-2, with 9 bases aligning to TRBD1. Germline CDR1 is SGDLS and CDR2 is YYNGEE. The CDR3 loop spans 14 amino acids. With 4 bases clipped from V and 5 bases from J, the junction kept 6 bases outside the gene matches. The CDR3, as DNA: TGTGCCAGCAGCCCAGCCGGGACAGGGTATGGCTACACCTTC. It encodes CASSPAGTGYGYTF.

For the CDR3, the DNA is TGTGCCAGTAAAGGGGTAGCGGGAGGGCTGATGCAGTATTTT. It is translated as CASKGVAGGLMQYF. The rearrangement joins TRBV19 to TRBJ2-3, with 11 bases identical to TRBD2. This CDR3 is built from 14 residues. Looked up from germline, CDR1 is LNHDA and CDR2 is SQIVND (reference sequence). V gave up 7 bases and J gave up 11 bases; unmatched junction bases: 11.

The rearrangement joins TRBV5-6 to TRBJ2-2; D unclear. Trimming took 3 bases from V and 2 from J, leaving 2 bases between them. CDR3 size: 12 residues. Germline loops: CDR1 SGHDT, CDR2 YYEEEE. CDR3 sequence reads: CASSYNTGELFF. CDR3 in DNA: TGTGCCAGCAGCTACAACACCGGGGAGCTGTTTTTT.

V usage is TRBV10-3 and J usage is TRBJ2-7; 9 bases map to TRBD1. Germline loops: CDR1 ENHRY, CDR2 SYGVKD. The length of the CDR3 is 14 residues. Germline trimming cut 6 bases from V and 0 bases from J; bases unmatched to any gene: 3. The CDR3 DNA sequence: TGTGCCATCAGAGGGACAGGGAGCTCCTACGAGCAGTACTTC. It specifies CAIRGTGSSYEQYF.

The genes are TRBV18 and TRBJ2-5; perhaps D is TRBD1 or TRBD2 (5 bases each). Trimming removed 2 bases at V and 7 bases at J, with 14 bases between. The CDR3 consists of 14 residues. Per the germline V gene, CDR1 is KGHSH and CDR2 is LQKENI. In nucleotides, the CDR3 is TGTGCCAGCTCACCAAGCAGCGGCAGGGTGACCCAGTACTTC. The encoded protein is CASSPSSGRVTQYF.

This chain's CDR3 is CASSDGTPNTEAFF. The CDR3 DNA sequence: TGTGCCAGCAGCGACGGGACACCGAACACTGAAGCTTTCTTT. The chain links TRBV6-5 to TRBJ1-1, with a tentative D call TRBD1 (6 bases). CDR3 length: 14 amino acids. Germline V CDR1 and CDR2: MNHEY, SVGAGI. V was trimmed by 6 bases and J by 1 base, leaving 12 bases between them.